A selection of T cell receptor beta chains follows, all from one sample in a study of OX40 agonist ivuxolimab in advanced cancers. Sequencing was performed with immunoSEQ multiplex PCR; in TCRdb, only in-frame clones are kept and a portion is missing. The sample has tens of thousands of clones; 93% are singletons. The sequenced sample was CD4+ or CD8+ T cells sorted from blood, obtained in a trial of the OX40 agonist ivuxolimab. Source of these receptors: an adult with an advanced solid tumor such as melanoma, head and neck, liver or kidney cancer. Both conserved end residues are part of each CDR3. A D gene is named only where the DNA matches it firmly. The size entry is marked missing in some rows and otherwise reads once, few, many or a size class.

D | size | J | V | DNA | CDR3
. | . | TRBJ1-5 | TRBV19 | TGTGCCAGTAGTATAGTAGGGCGGGAAGATCAGCCCCAGCATTTT | CASSIVGREDQPQHF
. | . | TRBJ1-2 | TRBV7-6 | TGTGCCAGCAGCTTAGGGGGGGACACCTTTGATGGACCTAACTATGGCTACACCTTC | CASSLGGDTFDGPNYGYTF
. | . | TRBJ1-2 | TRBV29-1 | TGCAGCGTCTTGGACACCGCCTATGGCTACACCTTC | CSVLDTAYGYTF
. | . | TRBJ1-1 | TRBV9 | TGTGCCAGCAGCGTAGGAGGGGTTGCGGAAGCTTTCTTT | CASSVGGVAEAFF
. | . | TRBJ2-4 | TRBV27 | TGTGCCAGCAGCCCTTCAGGTGGAAACATTCAGTACTTC | CASSPSGGNIQYF
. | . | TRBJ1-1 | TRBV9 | TGTGCCAGCAGCCGCGACTCACGGTTAACTGAAGCTTTCTTT | CASSRDSRLTEAFF
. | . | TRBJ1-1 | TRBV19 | TGTGCCAGTAGTATTTTGACAGGTCCCTACACTGAAGCTTTCTTT | CASSILTGPYTEAFF
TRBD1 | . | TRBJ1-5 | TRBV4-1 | TGCGCCAGCAGCCAGGGGACAGGGTCTTATCAGCCCCAGCATTTT | CASSQGTGSYQPQHF
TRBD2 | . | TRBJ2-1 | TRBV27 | TGTGCCAGCAGCCTAGCGGGAGACTCCAATGAGCAGTTCTTC | CASSLAGDSNEQFF
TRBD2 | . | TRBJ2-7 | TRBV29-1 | TGCAGCGCCAGTAGCGGGAGAATCCCCTACGAGCAGTACTTC | CSASSGRIPYEQYF
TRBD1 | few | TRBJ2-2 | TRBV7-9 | TGTGCCAGCAGCCTAAAGGACAGGGCGAACGGGGAGCTGTTTTTT | CASSLKDRANGELFF
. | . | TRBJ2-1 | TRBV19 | TGTGCCAGTAGTATAGCTACCCTAGCGAGCTACAATGAGCAGTTCTTC | CASSIATLASYNEQFF
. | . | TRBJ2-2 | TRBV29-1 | TGCAGCGTTGCTGGTGGAACCGGGGAGCTGTTTTTT | CSVAGGTGELFF
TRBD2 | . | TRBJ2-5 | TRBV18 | TGTGCCAGCTCACCCCGGGGGGTTGAGACCCAGTACTTC | CASSPRGVETQYF
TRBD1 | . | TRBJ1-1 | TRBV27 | TGTGCCAGCAGTATCACCGGGACAGGGGCCACTGAAGCTTTCTTT | CASSITGTGATEAFF
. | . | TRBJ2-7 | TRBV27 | TGTGCCAGCAGTTCCTTCAGAAACTACGAGCAGTACTTC | CASSSFRNYEQYF
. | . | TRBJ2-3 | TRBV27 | TGTGCCAGCAGTTTGGAGGGTAGCACAGATACGCAGTATTTT | CASSLEGSTDTQYF
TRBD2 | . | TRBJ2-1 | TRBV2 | TGTGCCAGCAGTGAACTAGCGGGAGCGGAAAATGAGCAGTTCTTC | CASSELAGAENEQFF
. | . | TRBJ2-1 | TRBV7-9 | TGTGCCAGCAGCTTCACAGGCAATGAGCAGTTCTTC | CASSFTGNEQFF
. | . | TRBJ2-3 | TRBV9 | TGTGCCAGCAGCGGGGGGGCTAGCACAGATACGCAGTATTTT | CASSGGASTDTQYF
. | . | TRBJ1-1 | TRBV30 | TGTGCCTGGACCCCGCGACAGCGTGAAGCTTTCTTT | CAWTPRQREAFF
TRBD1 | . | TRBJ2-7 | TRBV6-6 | TGTGCCAGCACCCTAACAGGGGGCCACGAGCAGTACTTC | CASTLTGGHEQYF
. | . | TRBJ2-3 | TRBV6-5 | TGTGCCAGCAGCACGGAAGGGTCAACAGATACGCAGTATTTT | CASSTEGSTDTQYF
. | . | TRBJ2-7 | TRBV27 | TGTGCCAGCAGTTTGAGCGGGACAAACGAGCAGTACTTC | CASSLSGTNEQYF
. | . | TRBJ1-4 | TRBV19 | TGTGGCGCGGGGGATCCTAATGAAAAACTGTTTTTT | CGAGDPNEKLFF
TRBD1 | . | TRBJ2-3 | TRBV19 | TGTGCCAGTAGTATACCAAGGGGGCCAGATACGCAGTATTTT | CASSIPRGPDTQYF
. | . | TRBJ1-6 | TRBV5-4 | TGTGCCAGCAGCCTCAGGGAGCTGCGTTCACCCCTCCACTTT | CASSLRELRSPLHF
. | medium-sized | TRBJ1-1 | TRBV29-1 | TGCAGCGTTGAAGTGGGAGAGGCTTTCTTT | CSVEVGEAFF
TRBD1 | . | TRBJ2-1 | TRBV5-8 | TGTGCCAGCAGCCCCGGGACAGGGATTTACAATGAGCAGTTCTTC | CASSPGTGIYNEQFF
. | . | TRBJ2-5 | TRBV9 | TGTGCCAGCAGCCCCACCCCTGCGACCCAGTACTTC | CASSPTPATQYF
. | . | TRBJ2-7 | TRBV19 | TGTGCCAGTAGCCCCGGGGGTCACGAGCAGTACTTC | CASSPGGHEQYF
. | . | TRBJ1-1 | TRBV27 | TGTGCCAGCAGTTTATCACCCAGGACAGCTCCATTGGACACTGAAGCTTTCTTT | CASSLSPRTAPLDTEAFF
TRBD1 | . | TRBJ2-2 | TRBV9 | TGTGCCAGCAGCACCCCGGGACAGGGGGATTACGGGGAGCTGTTTTTT | CASSTPGQGDYGELFF
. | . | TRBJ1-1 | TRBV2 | TGTGCCAGCAGTGACGACGACAGAGCCATGAACACTGAAGCTTTCTTT | CASSDDDRAMNTEAFF
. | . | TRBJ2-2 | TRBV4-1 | TGCGCCAGCAGCCAAGGGCAGGGAGACACCGGGGAGCTGTTTTTT | CASSQGQGDTGELFF
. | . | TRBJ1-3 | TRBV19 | TGTGCCAGTAGTTCCTCATTAAACACCATATATTTT | CASSSSLNTIYF
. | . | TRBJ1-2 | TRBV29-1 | TGCAGCGTTGATCTGGGTAATATCTATGGCTACACCTTC | CSVDLGNIYGYTF
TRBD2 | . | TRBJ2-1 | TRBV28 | TGTGCCAGCAGTTTCCCTCCTACTAGCGGGGGGTCCTGGGGATACAATGAGCAGTTCTTC | CASSFPPTSGGSWGYNEQFF
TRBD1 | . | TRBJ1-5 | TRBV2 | TGTGCCAGCAGTAGGGACAGGGGAACGAATCAGCCCCAGCATTTT | CASSRDRGTNQPQHF
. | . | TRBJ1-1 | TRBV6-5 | TGTGCCTCACGCCGGGTACAGGATAACACTGAAGCTTTCTTT | CASRRVQDNTEAFF
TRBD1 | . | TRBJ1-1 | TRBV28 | TGTGCCAGCAGTCTGATCGGGACAGGTGCCACTGAAGCTTTCTTT | CASSLIGTGATEAFF
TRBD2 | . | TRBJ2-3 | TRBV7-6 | TGTGCCAGCAGTACAGCGGGGGGTGGGACAGATACGCAGTATTTT | CASSTAGGGTDTQYF
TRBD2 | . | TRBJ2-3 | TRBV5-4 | TGTGCCAGCAGCTCTATAGCGGGGGCCGTAGATACGCAGTATTTT | CASSSIAGAVDTQYF
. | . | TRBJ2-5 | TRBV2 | TGTGCCAGCGTAACTCGGGGCGCCGGAGAGACCCAGTACTTC | CASVTRGAGETQYF
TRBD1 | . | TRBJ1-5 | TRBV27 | TGTGCCAGCAGTTTCCGTTACAGGGGTCAGCCCCAGCATTTT | CASSFRYRGQPQHF
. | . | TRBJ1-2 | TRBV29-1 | TGCAGCATCCGGACAGCCGATTCTTCTCCGTATTATGGCTACACCTTC | CSIRTADSSPYYGYTF
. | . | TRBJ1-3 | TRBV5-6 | TGTGCCAGCAGCTTGGAGGGGAACGGAAACACCATATATTTT | CASSLEGNGNTIYF
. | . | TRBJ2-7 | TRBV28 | TGTGCCAGCAGTTTATATACCCTGACGAGGGAGCAGTACTTC | CASSLYTLTREQYF
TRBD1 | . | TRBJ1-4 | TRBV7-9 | TGTGCCAGCAGGCCCGGACAGGCAACTAATGAAAAACTGTTTTTT | CASRPGQATNEKLFF
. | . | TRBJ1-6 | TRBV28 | TGTGCCAGCAGTTTCTCAGGGAATTCACCCCTCCACTTT | CASSFSGNSPLHF
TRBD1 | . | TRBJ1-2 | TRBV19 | TGTGCCAGTAGACAGGGACAGCGAGGCTTCTATGGCTACACCTTC | CASRQGQRGFYGYTF
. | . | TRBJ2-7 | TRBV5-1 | TGCGCCAGCAGCCCGACTAGACTCTACGAGCAGTACTTC | CASSPTRLYEQYF
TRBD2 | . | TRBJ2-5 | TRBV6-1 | TGTGCCAGCAGAAGGGAGGGAGGAGAGACCCAGTACTTC | CASRREGGETQYF
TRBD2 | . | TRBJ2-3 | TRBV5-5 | TGTGCCAGCAGCCCAGGACTAGCGGGACCGGGGGAGAACCTTGATACGCAGTATTTT | CASSPGLAGPGENLDTQYF
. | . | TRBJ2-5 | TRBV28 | TGTGCCAGCAGTTACGGTGAGACCCAGTACTTC | CASSYGETQYF
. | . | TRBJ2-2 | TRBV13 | TGTGCCAGCAGCCTTGGCAGCGACTACACCGGGGAGCTGTTTTTT | CASSLGSDYTGELFF
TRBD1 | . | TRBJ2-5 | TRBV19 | TGTGCCAGTAAAGGGTCCCGGACAGGGGAATGGGGACAAGAGACCCAGTACTTC | CASKGSRTGEWGQETQYF
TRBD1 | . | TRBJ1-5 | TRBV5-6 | TGTGCCAGCAGCATAGGACAGGTCCAGCCCCAGCATTTT | CASSIGQVQPQHF
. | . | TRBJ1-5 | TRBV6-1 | TGTGCCAGCAGTGAATGGGAGGGTAAAAGCAATCAGCCCCAGCATTTT | CASSEWEGKSNQPQHF